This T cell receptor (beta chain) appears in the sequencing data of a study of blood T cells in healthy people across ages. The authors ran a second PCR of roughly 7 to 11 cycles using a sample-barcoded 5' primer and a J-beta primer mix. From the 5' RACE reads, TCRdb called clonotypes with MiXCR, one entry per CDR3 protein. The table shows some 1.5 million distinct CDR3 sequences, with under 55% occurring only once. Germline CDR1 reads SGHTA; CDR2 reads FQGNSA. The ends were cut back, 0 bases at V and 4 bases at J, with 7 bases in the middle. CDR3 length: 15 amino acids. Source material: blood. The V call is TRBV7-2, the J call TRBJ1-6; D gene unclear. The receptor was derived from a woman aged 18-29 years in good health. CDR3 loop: CASSLAVVYNSPLHF. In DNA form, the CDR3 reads TGTGCCAGCAGCTTAGCAGTCGTATATAATTCACCCCTCCACTTT.